This TCR beta chain was sequenced in a study of blood T cell repertoires in COVID-19. Study in general: Donors in the United States, Italy and Spain gave samples during acute or convalescent COVID-19. T cells, B-cell-depleted T cells, or PBMCs supplied cDNA or gDNA.

As handled by the study authors: The authors estimated nucleated cell counts from reference gene primer amplification. The data were produced by immunoSEQ multiplex PCR, yet TCRdb's version contains in-frame clones alone and is incomplete. The DNA gave D and trimming, while V, J and clone size come from that table. The sample lists 50,000 to 65,000 clones, more than 80% occurring once. Between the trimmed V and J ends, which lost 6 bases and 0 bases, there was a span of 13 bases. The CDR3 spans 16 residues. Germline V gives CDR1 SGHRS, CDR2 YFSETQ. The sequence was collected from a woman aged 55-70 years with acute or convalescent COVID-19. The chain recombines TRBV5-1 with TRBJ2-6, with a weak D call TRBD2 (6 bases). The source material was peripheral blood. The CDR3: CASNPPGLSGANVLTF. The CDR3 DNA reads as TGCGCCAGCAATCCACCGGGACTCTCTGGGGCCAACGTCCTGACTTTC.